Listed below are T cell receptor beta chains from one sample, sequenced in a study of cytotoxic CD8 clonotypes in ibrutinib-treated CLL. Libraries were prepared by immunoSEQ multiplex PCR; TCRdb keeps only in-frame clonotypes and omits some of them. The data contain approximately 45,000 clones, about 69% of them seen just once; the ten biggest clones take up 20% to 25%. The input for sequencing was PBMCs, taken after 24 months of ibrutinib treatment. The receptor source for this set is a human donor with chronic lymphocytic leukemia. Both conserved end residues are part of each CDR3. D genes are given only for firm matches. Size tells how often a clone was seen (once, few, many) or the class of an expanded clone, and some rows leave it out.

j_gene: TRBJ2-1
v_gene: TRBV11-3
abundance: .
d_gene: .
CDR3aa: CASSQGPGHEQFF
CDR3nt: TGTGCCAGCAGCCAGGGACCGGGCCATGAGCAGTTCTTC

j_gene: TRBJ2-1
v_gene: TRBV7-3
abundance: .
d_gene: .
CDR3aa: CASSLSPTPYNEQFF
CDR3nt: TGTGCCAGCAGCTTAAGCCCGACCCCCTACAATGAGCAGTTCTTC

j_gene: TRBJ1-5
v_gene: TRBV19
abundance: .
d_gene: .
CDR3aa: CASSETGLLGNQPQHF
CDR3nt: TGTGCCAGTAGTGAAACAGGGCTGTTAGGCAATCAGCCCCAGCATTTT

j_gene: TRBJ2-3
v_gene: TRBV6-5
abundance: .
d_gene: .
CDR3aa: CASSVGRGVTDTQYF
CDR3nt: TGTGCCAGCAGTGTTGGGCGGGGAGTGACAGATACGCAGTATTTT

j_gene: TRBJ1-1
v_gene: TRBV27
abundance: .
d_gene: TRBD1
CDR3aa: CASSQRQGGRDTEAFF
CDR3nt: TGTGCCAGCAGCCAACGACAGGGCGGTAGGGACACTGAAGCTTTCTTT

j_gene: TRBJ2-1
v_gene: TRBV7-9
abundance: .
d_gene: TRBD1
CDR3aa: CASNRQGTSYNEQFF
CDR3nt: TGTGCCAGCAATCGACAGGGGACTTCCTACAATGAGCAGTTCTTC

j_gene: TRBJ2-5
v_gene: TRBV6-6
abundance: once
d_gene: TRBD2
CDR3aa: CASSYPLAGEYF
CDR3nt: TGTGCCAGCAGTTACCCGTTAGCGGGGGAGTACTTC

j_gene: TRBJ2-5
v_gene: TRBV19
abundance: few
d_gene: .
CDR3aa: CASRPRGGVQETQYF
CDR3nt: TGTGCCAGTAGGCCTCGAGGGGGTGTCCAAGAGACCCAGTACTTC

j_gene: TRBJ2-2
v_gene: TRBV2
abundance: .
d_gene: .
CDR3aa: CASSGDGANTGELFF
CDR3nt: TGTGCCAGCAGTGGCGACGGGGCGAACACCGGGGAGCTGTTTTTT

j_gene: TRBJ2-7
v_gene: TRBV30
abundance: few
d_gene: .
CDR3aa: CACNEQYF
CDR3nt: TGTGCCTGCAACGAGCAGTACTTC

j_gene: TRBJ1-1
v_gene: TRBV29-1
abundance: once
d_gene: TRBD1
CDR3aa: CSVGTANTEAFF
CDR3nt: TGCAGCGTAGGGACAGCGAACACTGAAGCTTTCTTT

j_gene: TRBJ2-7
v_gene: TRBV20-1
abundance: .
d_gene: .
CDR3aa: CSASRTGEQYF
CDR3nt: TGCAGTGCTAGTCGAACGGGTGAGCAGTACTTC

j_gene: TRBJ1-3
v_gene: TRBV5-1
abundance: few
d_gene: .
CDR3aa: CASSLSGRDSGNTIYF
CDR3nt: TGCGCCAGCAGCTTGTCCGGACGGGACTCTGGAAACACCATATATTTT

j_gene: TRBJ2-2
v_gene: TRBV29-1
abundance: .
d_gene: TRBD1
CDR3aa: CSVEQTGGSGELFF
CDR3nt: TGCAGCGTTGAACAGACAGGGGGCTCGGGGGAGCTGTTTTTT

j_gene: TRBJ2-7
v_gene: TRBV7-9
abundance: .
d_gene: .
CDR3aa: CASSFSGDNSYEQYF
CDR3nt: TGTGCCAGCAGTTTCTCGGGGGATAACTCCTACGAGCAGTACTTC

j_gene: TRBJ1-1
v_gene: TRBV9
abundance: .
d_gene: TRBD1
CDR3aa: CASSVALGTGVSPNTEAFF
CDR3nt: TGTGCCAGCAGCGTAGCTTTAGGGACAGGGGTCTCTCCGAACACTGAAGCTTTCTTT

j_gene: TRBJ1-2
v_gene: TRBV2
abundance: once
d_gene: .
CDR3aa: CASSETGKSGYTF
CDR3nt: TGTGCCAGCAGTGAAACAGGGAAAAGTGGCTACACCTTC

j_gene: TRBJ1-5
v_gene: TRBV19
abundance: .
d_gene: .
CDR3aa: CASTAGHSQPQHF
CDR3nt: TGTGCCAGCACTGCGGGACACAGTCAGCCCCAGCATTTT

j_gene: TRBJ1-2
v_gene: TRBV27
abundance: once
d_gene: .
CDR3aa: CASSFDPNYGYTF
CDR3nt: TGTGCCAGCAGTTTTGACCCAAACTATGGCTACACCTTC

j_gene: TRBJ1-5
v_gene: TRBV6-1
abundance: .
d_gene: TRBD1
CDR3aa: CASSVGQGHQPQHF
CDR3nt: TGTGCCAGCAGTGTAGGACAGGGCCATCAGCCCCAGCATTTT

j_gene: TRBJ2-5
v_gene: TRBV7-2
abundance: .
d_gene: .
CDR3aa: CASSLGPGNGETQYF
CDR3nt: TGTGCCAGCAGCTTAGGGCCAGGGAATGGGGAGACCCAGTACTTC

j_gene: TRBJ2-3
v_gene: TRBV5-1
abundance: few
d_gene: .
CDR3aa: CASSLRGAGPDTQYF
CDR3nt: TGCGCCAGCAGCTTACGGGGGGCCGGTCCGGATACGCAGTATTTT

j_gene: TRBJ2-7
v_gene: TRBV28
abundance: .
d_gene: .
CDR3aa: CASLPARGHEQYF
CDR3nt: TGTGCCAGCCTCCCGGCCAGGGGCCACGAGCAGTACTTC

j_gene: TRBJ2-7
v_gene: TRBV29-1
abundance: .
d_gene: .
CDR3aa: CSVEGLLYEQYF
CDR3nt: TGCAGCGTTGAAGGACTACTCTACGAGCAGTACTTC

j_gene: TRBJ2-3
v_gene: TRBV7-2
abundance: .
d_gene: .
CDR3aa: CASSLSGPFTSTDTQYF
CDR3nt: TGTGCCAGCAGCTTAAGCGGGCCCTTTACTAGCACAGATACGCAGTATTTT

j_gene: TRBJ2-5
v_gene: TRBV7-9
abundance: .
d_gene: .
CDR3aa: CASSPLLTGETQYF
CDR3nt: TGTGCCAGCAGCCCCCTACTAACAGGAGAGACCCAGTACTTC

j_gene: TRBJ2-1
v_gene: TRBV18
abundance: .
d_gene: TRBD1
CDR3aa: CASSPGTGPSYNEQFF
CDR3nt: TGTGCCAGCTCACCCGGGACAGGACCCTCCTACAATGAGCAGTTCTTC

j_gene: TRBJ2-7
v_gene: TRBV5-6
abundance: few
d_gene: .
CDR3aa: CASSLGELGEQYF
CDR3nt: TGTGCCAGCAGCTTGGGGGAATTGGGCGAGCAGTACTTC

j_gene: TRBJ2-7
v_gene: TRBV19
abundance: .
d_gene: .
CDR3aa: CASSPPGGVHYEQYF
CDR3nt: TGTGCCAGTAGTCCCCCTGGGGGAGTACACTACGAGCAGTACTTC